This passage covers 21 T cell receptor beta chains from one sample sequenced in a study of T cell responses to AZD1222 COVID-19 vaccine. The data were produced by immunoSEQ multiplex PCR, yet TCRdb's version contains in-frame clones alone and is incomplete. The sample lists some 150,000 clones, over 80% seen once, with about a tenth in the top ten. Sequenced material: peripheral blood, taken 28 days after the second AZD1222 dose. These receptors all come from an adult who received the AZD1222 COVID-19 vaccine.

This rearrangement joins TRBV7-9 to TRBJ2-5; no reliable D call. The CDR3 is 12 amino acids. V was shortened by 2 bases and J by 4 bases, with 5 bases between the two germline ends. The germline V gene encodes CDR1 SEHNR and CDR2 FQNEAQ (reference sequence). The chain's CDR3 is CASSLMGETQYF. The DNA of the CDR3 is TGTGCCAGCAGCTTAATGGGAGAGACCCAGTACTTC.

V is TRBV19 and J is TRBJ1-2; 9 nucleotides match TRBD1. CDR3 length equals 15 residues. V shed 4 bases and J 4 bases; nucleotides not matched to a gene: 7. Germline V CDR1 and CDR2: LNHDA, SQIVND (reference sequence). The CDR3 bases are TGTGCCAGTAGTAGGGCACAGGGGGCCTCCTATGGCTACACCTTC. This gives the protein CASSRAQGASYGYTF.

This clone was detected a few times. This sequence joins TRBV28 and TRBJ2-7; D not certain. V lost 4 bases to trimming and J lost 2 bases, with 15 bases between them. The CDR3 length is 15 residues. Germline lookup yields CDR1 MDHEN and CDR2 SYDVKM. In DNA, the CDR3 is TGTGCCAGCAGTTCTCGATCAGAAAGGGCCTACGAGCAGTACTTC. Its protein is CASSSRSERAYEQYF.

The chain employs TRBV7-3 and TRBJ2-1; D gene unclear. The CDR3 sequence is 13 residues long. Per germline, CDR1 SGHTA and CDR2 FQGTGA. V lost 1 base and J 6 bases, leaving 7 bases between the germline ends. The CDR3 reads CASSLISTNEQFF. In nucleotides, the CDR3 is TGTGCCAGCAGCTTAATTTCCACCAATGAGCAGTTCTTC.

J is TRBJ2-1 and V is TRBV24-1; D might be TRBD2 (6 bases). This CDR3 contains 13 residues. CDR1 and CDR2 from the germline V gene are KGHDR and SFDVKD. The V gene lost 4 bases and the J gene lost 10 bases, with 13 bases spanning the gap. The CDR3 DNA reads as TGTGCCACCAGTGACGGGAGACTAGGGGAGCAGTTCTTC. As protein: CATSDGRLGEQFF.

V is TRBV5-1 and J is TRBJ2-7; tentative D call: TRBD2 (7 bases). Germline-derived CDR1 and CDR2 are SGHRS and YFSETQ. There are 16 residues in the CDR3. The ends were cut back, 3 bases at V and 3 bases at J, with 19 bases in the middle. The CDR3 sequence is CASSSKGGQGLYEQYF. Written as DNA, the CDR3 is TGCGCCAGCAGCTCCAAGGGGGGGCAGGGGCTCTACGAGCAGTACTTC.

This chain uses TRBV12-3 or TRBV12-4 with TRBJ1-1, with 9 bases aligning to TRBD1. The CDR3 extends over 13 amino acids. With V trimmed by 1 base and J by 6 bases, 0 bases remained unmatched. The CDR3 DNA reads as TGTGCCAGCAGTTTAGGGACAGGGGCTGAAGCTTTCTTT. This gives the protein CASSLGTGAEAFF.

The chain recombines TRBV28 with TRBJ1-5; 10 bases are a match to TRBD1. The CDR3 length is 17 residues. With 4 bases clipped from V and 5 bases from J, the junction kept 11 bases outside the gene matches. Germline CDR1 is MDHEN and CDR2 is SYDVKM. The CDR3 DNA reads TGTGCCAGCAGTTCCGACAGGGGGCTATTCGTGGATCAGCCCCAGCATTTT. Protein: CASSSDRGLFVDQPQHF.

This chain uses TRBV11-2 with TRBJ2-3, with 9 bases matching TRBD1. This CDR3 has 15 residues. The germline CDR1 and CDR2 sequences are SGHAT and FQNNGV. The V gene end was trimmed by 3 bases and the J gene end by 4 bases; junction bases not matched to a gene: 5. In DNA form, the CDR3 reads TGTGCCAGCAGCTTTATCGGGACAGGGCCAGATACGCAGTATTTT. It encodes CASSFIGTGPDTQYF.

V and J are TRBV29-1 and TRBJ2-3; no firm D call. This CDR3 is built from 8 residues. V was clipped by 7 bases and J by 6 bases, with 2 bases between them. Germline CDR1 SQVTM, CDR2 ANQGSEA. This CDR3 reads CSADTQYF. CDR3 coding DNA: TGCAGCGCGGATACGCAGTATTTT.

The V call is TRBV10-1, the J call TRBJ2-7, with 9 bases identical to TRBD1. The CDR3 runs 15 residues. The germline V gene has CDR1 WNHNN and CDR2 SYGVQD (reference sequence). Trimming took 7 bases from V and 6 from J; bases not matched to a gene: 13. CDR3: CASNSRGQGSAEQYF. The DNA for the CDR3 is TGCGCCAGCAATTCAAGGGGACAGGGTTCCGCCGAGCAGTACTTC.

This clone has only one observation. The chain uses TRBV28 and TRBJ1-3, with 7 bases identical to TRBD1. The V and J ends lost 6 bases and 6 bases, in that order; junction bases with no gene match: 8. CDR3 length: 14 amino acids. Germline lookup yields CDR1 MDHEN and CDR2 SYDVKM. The CDR3 coding sequence is TGTGCCAGCAGCCCTACAGGGGAGCAAAACACCATATATTTT. Translating it yields CASSPTGEQNTIYF.

The chain joins TRBV5-4 to TRBJ2-1, with 8 positions matching TRBD1. Losses at the gene ends were 0 bases for V and 4 bases for J; bases not matched to a gene: 9. This CDR3 is 17 amino acids long. CDR1 SGHNT and CDR2 YYREEE come from the germline V gene (reference sequence). CDR3 bases: TGTGCCAGCAGCTTGGGAGGCTCGCAGGGGGCTTACAATGAGCAGTTCTTC. Residues: CASSLGGSQGAYNEQFF.

The V call is TRBV25-1, the J call TRBJ1-4, with D possibly matching TRBD1 (5 bases). Germline V gene lookup returns CDR1 MGHDK and CDR2 SYGVNS. The V and J ends lost 2 bases and 5 bases respectively, with 18 bases between them. The CDR3 is made up of 17 amino acids. The CDR3 loop is CASSEAPPGRANEKLFF. As DNA, the CDR3 is TGTGCCAGCAGTGAAGCTCCTCCGGGACGGGCGAATGAAAAACTGTTTTTT. The whole variable domain, remainder taken from reference TRBV25-1 and TRBJ1-4, is EADIYQTPRYLVIGTGKKITLECSQTMGHDKMYWYQQDPGMELHLIHYSYGVNSTEKGDLSSESTVSRIRTEHFPLTLESARPSHTSQYLCASSEAPPGRANEKLFFGSGTQLSVL.

The V gene is TRBV6-5, the J gene TRBJ2-2; D ambiguous. Germline assignment: CDR1 MNHEY and CDR2 SVGAGI. The CDR3 covers 13 residues. The CDR3 spells CATLGANTGELFF. CDR3 coding DNA: TGTGCGACGTTAGGCGCGAACACCGGGGAGCTGTTTTTT.

V is TRBV5-1 and J is TRBJ2-6; D not certain. Germline V gene sequence: CDR1 SGHRS, CDR2 YFSETQ. The germline V and J ends were trimmed by 3 bases and 5 bases, with 12 bases remaining between them. The CDR3 is made up of 15 amino acids. CDR3 in amino acids: CASSSYTGRANVLTF. In nucleotides, the CDR3 is TGCGCCAGCAGCTCTTACACGGGCCGGGCCAACGTCCTGACTTTC.

This chain links TRBV7-3 with TRBJ2-6, with D perhaps matching TRBD1 or TRBD2 (5 bases each). The V end lost 2 bases, the J end lost 0 bases, and 11 bases lay between the germline ends. Germline V gene data show CDR1 as SGHTA and CDR2 as FQGTGA. The CDR3 totals 17 residues. The CDR3 DNA is TGTGCCAGCAGCTTATCTGCTGGGGGCTCTGGGGCCAACGTCCTGACTTTC. Residues: CASSLSAGGSGANVLTF. The entire variable domain, with the rest obtained from reference TRBV7-3 and TRBJ2-6, is as follows: GAGVSQTPSNKVTEKGKYVELRCDPISGHTALYWYRQSLGQGPEFLIYFQGTGAADDSGLPNDRFFAVRPEGSVSTLKIQRTERGDSAVYLCASSLSAGGSGANVLTFGAGSRLTVL.

J is TRBJ1-3 and V is TRBV7-3, with D maybe TRBD1 (5 bases). Between the trimmed V and J ends, which lost 5 bases and 3 bases, there was a span of 20 bases. The CDR3 is made up of 17 amino acids. Per germline, CDR1 SGHTA and CDR2 FQGTGA. This CDR3 is CASSPTPTVLGGNTIYF. DNA of the CDR3: TGTGCCAGCAGCCCAACGCCGACAGTACTGGGTGGAAACACCATATATTTT.

This clone came up once. The chain combines TRBV20-1 with TRBJ1-2, with D possibly being TRBD1 (5 bases). The germline V gene encodes CDR1 DFQATT and CDR2 SNEGSKA (reference sequence). CDR3 length: 10 residues. V lost 5 bases to trimming and J lost 8 bases, with 9 bases between them. CDR3 sequence: CSAVRDGYTF. The CDR3 DNA is TGCAGTGCTGTCAGGGACGGCTACACCTTC.

The chain couples TRBV28 to TRBJ2-2; TRBD2 agrees at 9 bases. Trimming cost V 7 bases and J 5 bases; bases outside gene matches: 8. Per the germline V gene, CDR1 is MDHEN and CDR2 is SYDVKM. The CDR3 is 15 residues long. The CDR3 nucleotides are TGTGCCAGCATTGATAGCGGGAGTGGAACCGGGGAGCTGTTTTTT. It encodes CASIDSGSGTGELFF.

The rearrangement joins TRBV11-2 to TRBJ1-6; perhaps TRBD1 as D (6 bases). This CDR3 region has 15 residues. Trimming took 2 bases from V and 7 from J, leaving 12 bases between them. From germline, CDR1 is SGHAT and CDR2 FQNNGV. For the CDR3, the DNA is TGTGCCAGCAGCTTAAACGGGGGCGCGAATTCACCCCTCCACTTT. It is translated as CASSLNGGANSPLHF.